This T cell receptor beta chain appears in the sequencing data of a study of cytomegalovirus exposure and HLA in healthy donors. Germline loops: CDR1 MNHEY, CDR2 SVGAGI. V was clipped by 0 bases and J by 10 bases, with 10 bases between them. This CDR3 is 13 amino acids long. The primer mix had 60 Vbeta and 13 Jbeta primers. Original handling: Later, some 75 million unique TCR beta chains were counted in an analysis, and roughly 11 million of them were shared. Measured with immunoSEQ multiplex PCR; TCRdb has only the in-frame clones, and not every one. V, J and clone size were drawn from that table, and D and trimming were deduced from the DNA. The sample has 250,000 to 350,000 clones, just over 85% seen once.

The specimen sequenced was PBMCs. The chain recombines TRBV6-5 with TRBJ2-1; D is undetermined. This clonotype was sampled from a man in his forties or fifties in good health and CMV-seropositive. The chain's CDR3 is CASSYSALSEQFF. CDR3 DNA: TGTGCCAGCAGTTACTCGGCCCTTTCAGAGCAGTTCTTC.